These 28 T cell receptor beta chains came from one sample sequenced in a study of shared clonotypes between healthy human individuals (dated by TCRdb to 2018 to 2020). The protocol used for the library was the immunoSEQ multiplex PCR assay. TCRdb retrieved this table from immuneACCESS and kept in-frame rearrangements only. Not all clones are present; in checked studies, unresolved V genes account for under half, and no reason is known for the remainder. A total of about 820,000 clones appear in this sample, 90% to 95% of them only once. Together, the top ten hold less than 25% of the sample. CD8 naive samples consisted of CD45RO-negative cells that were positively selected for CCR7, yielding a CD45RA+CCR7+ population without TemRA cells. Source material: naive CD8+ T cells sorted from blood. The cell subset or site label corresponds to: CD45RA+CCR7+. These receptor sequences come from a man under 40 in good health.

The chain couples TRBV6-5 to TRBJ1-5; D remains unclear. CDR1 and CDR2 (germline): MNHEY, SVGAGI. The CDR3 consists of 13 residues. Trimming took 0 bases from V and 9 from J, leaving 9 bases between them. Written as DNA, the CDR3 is TGTGCCAGCAGTTACTCAGGGTTCAGGCCCCAGCATTTT. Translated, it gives CASSYSGFRPQHF.

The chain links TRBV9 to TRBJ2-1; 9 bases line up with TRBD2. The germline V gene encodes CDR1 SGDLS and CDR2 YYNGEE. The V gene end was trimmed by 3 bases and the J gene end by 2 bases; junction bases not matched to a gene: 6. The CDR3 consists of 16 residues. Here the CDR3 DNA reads TGTGCCAGCAGCGCACGTGGGACTAGCACCTACAATGAGCAGTTCTTC. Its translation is CASSARGTSTYNEQFF.

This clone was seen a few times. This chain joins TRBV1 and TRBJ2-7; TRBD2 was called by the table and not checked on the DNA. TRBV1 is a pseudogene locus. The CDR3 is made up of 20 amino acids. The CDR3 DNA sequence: TGCACCAGCAGCCATGTACAAAGGACTAGCGGGAGCCTATACTCCTACGAGCAGTACTTC. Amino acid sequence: CTSSHVQRTSGSLYSYEQYF.

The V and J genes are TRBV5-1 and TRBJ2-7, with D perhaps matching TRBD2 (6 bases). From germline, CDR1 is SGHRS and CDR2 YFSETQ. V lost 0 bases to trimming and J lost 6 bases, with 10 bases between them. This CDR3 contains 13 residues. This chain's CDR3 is CASSLEMGGEQYF. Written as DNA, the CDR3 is TGCGCCAGCAGCTTGGAAATGGGGGGCGAGCAGTACTTC. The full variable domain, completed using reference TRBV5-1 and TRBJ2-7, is KAGVTQTPRYLIKTRGQQVTLSCSPISGHRSVSWYQQTPGQGLQFLFEYFSETQRNKGNFPGRFSGRQFSNSRSEMNVSTLELGDSALYLCASSLEMGGEQYFGPGTRLTVT.

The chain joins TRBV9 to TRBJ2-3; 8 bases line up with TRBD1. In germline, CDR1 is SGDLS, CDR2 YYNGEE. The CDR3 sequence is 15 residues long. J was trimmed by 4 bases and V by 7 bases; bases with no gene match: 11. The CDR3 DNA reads TGTGCCAGCGCGATCTTTGACAGGGGAGCAGATACGCAGTATTTT. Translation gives CASAIFDRGADTQYF. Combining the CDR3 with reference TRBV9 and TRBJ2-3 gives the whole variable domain DSGVTQTPKHLITATGQRVTLRCSPRSGDLSVYWYQQSLDQGLQFLIQYYNGEERAKGNILERFSAQQFPDLHSELNLSSLELGDSALYFCASAIFDRGADTQYFGPGTRLTVL.

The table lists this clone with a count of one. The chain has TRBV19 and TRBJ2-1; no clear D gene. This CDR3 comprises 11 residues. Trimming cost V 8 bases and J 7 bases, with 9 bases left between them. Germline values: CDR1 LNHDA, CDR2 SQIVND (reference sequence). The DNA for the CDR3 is TGTGCCAGTGTAGACGTAAATGAGCAGTTCTTC. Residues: CASVDVNEQFF.

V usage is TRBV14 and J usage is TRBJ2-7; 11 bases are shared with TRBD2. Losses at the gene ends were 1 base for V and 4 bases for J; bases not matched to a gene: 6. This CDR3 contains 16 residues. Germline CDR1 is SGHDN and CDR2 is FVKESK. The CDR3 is CASSQVGGLAEYEQYF. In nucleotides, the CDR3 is TGTGCCAGCAGCCAAGTCGGGGGACTAGCGGAATACGAGCAGTACTTC.

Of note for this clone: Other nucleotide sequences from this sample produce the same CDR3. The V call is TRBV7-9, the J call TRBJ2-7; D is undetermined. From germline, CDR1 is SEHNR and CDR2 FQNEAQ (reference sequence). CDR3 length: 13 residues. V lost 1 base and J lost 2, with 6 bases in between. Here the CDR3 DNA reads TGTGCCAGCAGCTTAGTAGGGACCTACGAGCAGTACTTC. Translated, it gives CASSLVGTYEQYF. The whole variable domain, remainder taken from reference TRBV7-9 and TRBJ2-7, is DTGVSQNPRHKITKRGQNVTFRCDPISEHNRLYWYRQTLGQGPEFLTYFQNEAQLEKSRLLSDRFSAERPKGSFSTLEIQRTEQGDSAMYLCASSLVGTYEQYFGPGTRLTVT.

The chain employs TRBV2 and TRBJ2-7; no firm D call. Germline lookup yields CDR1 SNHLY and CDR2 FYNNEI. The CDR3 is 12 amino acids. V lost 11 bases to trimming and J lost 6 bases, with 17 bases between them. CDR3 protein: CAGKNGLGEQYF. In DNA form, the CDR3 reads TGTGCCGGCAAGAATGGCCTAGGCGAGCAGTACTTC.

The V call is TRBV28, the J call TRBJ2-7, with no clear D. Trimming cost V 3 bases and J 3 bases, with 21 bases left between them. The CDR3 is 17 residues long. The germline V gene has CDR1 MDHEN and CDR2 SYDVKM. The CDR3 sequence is CASSLSRQAIVNYEQYF. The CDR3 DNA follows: TGTGCCAGCAGTTTGAGTAGGCAGGCAATAGTCAACTACGAGCAGTACTTC.

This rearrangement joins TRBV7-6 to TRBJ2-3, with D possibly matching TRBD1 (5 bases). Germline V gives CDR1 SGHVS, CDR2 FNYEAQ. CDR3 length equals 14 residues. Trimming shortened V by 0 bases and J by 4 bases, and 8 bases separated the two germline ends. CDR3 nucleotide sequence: TGTGCCAGCAGCTTAGCGGCAGGGCCAGATACGCAGTATTTT. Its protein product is CASSLAAGPDTQYF.

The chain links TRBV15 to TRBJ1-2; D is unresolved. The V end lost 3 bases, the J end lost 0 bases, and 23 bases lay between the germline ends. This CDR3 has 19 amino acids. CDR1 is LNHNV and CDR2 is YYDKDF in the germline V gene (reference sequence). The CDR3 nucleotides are TGTGCCACCAGCAGTTATACCGGACCGGGATCCGGATCTAACTATGGCTACACCTTC. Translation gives CATSSYTGPGSGSNYGYTF.

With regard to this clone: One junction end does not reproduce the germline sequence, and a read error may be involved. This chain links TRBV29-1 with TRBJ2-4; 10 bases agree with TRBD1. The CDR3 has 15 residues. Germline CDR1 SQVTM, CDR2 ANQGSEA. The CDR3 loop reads CSVEGTGEAKNIQYF. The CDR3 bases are TGCAGCGTGGAAGGGACAGGGGAGGCCAAAAACATTCAGTACTTC.

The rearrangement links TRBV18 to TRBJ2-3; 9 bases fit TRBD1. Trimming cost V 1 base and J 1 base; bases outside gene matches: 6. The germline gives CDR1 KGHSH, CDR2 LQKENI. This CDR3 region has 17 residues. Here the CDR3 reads CASSPRPGQGRTDTQYF. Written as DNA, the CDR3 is TGTGCCAGCTCACCACGTCCGGGACAGGGCCGCACAGATACGCAGTATTTT. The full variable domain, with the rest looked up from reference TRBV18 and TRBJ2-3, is NAGVMQNPRHLVRRRGQEARLRCSPMKGHSHVYWYRQLPEEGLKFMVYLQKENIIDESGMPKERFSAEFPKEGPSILRIQQVVRGDSAAYFCASSPRPGQGRTDTQYFGPGTRLTVL.

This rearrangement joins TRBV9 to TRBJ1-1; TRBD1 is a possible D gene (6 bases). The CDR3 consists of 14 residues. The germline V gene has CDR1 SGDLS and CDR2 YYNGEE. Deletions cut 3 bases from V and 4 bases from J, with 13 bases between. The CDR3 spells CASSAHTGFTEAFF. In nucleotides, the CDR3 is TGTGCCAGCAGCGCCCACACAGGGTTCACTGAAGCTTTCTTT.

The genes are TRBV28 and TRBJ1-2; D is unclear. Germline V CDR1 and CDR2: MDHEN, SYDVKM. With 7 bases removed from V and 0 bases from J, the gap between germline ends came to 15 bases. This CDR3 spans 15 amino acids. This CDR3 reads CASILRFRANYGYTF. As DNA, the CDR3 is TGTGCCAGCATTTTGAGGTTCCGAGCTAACTATGGCTACACCTTC.

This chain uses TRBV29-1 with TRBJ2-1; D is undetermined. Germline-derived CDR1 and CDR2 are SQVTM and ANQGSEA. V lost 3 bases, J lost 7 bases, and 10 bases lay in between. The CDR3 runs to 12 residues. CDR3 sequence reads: CSVDVRYNEQFF. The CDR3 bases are TGCAGCGTTGATGTTAGATATAATGAGCAGTTCTTC.

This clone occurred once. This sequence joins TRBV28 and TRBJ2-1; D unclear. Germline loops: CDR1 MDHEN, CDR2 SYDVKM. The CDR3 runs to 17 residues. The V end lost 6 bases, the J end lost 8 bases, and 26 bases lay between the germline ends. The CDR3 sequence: CASRTRRTNPVLDEQFF. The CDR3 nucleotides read TGTGCCAGCAGAACACGCAGAACAAACCCGGTTCTGGATGAGCAGTTCTTC. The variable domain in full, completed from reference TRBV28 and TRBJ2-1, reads DVKVTQSSRYLVKRTGEKVFLECVQDMDHENMFWYRQDPGLGLRLIYFSYDVKMKEKGDIPEGYSVSREKKERFSLILESASTNQTSMYLCASRTRRTNPVLDEQFFGPGTRLTVL.

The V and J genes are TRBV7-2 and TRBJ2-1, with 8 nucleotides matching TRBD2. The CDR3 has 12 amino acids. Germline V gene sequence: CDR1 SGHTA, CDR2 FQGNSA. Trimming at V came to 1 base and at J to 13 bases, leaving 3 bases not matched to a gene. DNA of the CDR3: TGTGCCAGCAGCTTAGGAGCGGGGGTACAGTTCTTC. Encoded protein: CASSLGAGVQFF.

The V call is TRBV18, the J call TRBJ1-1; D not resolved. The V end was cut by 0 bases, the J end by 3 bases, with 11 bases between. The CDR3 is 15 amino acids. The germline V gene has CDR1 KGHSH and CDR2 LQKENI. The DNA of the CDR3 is TGTGCCAGCTCACCACCGCCGGTGCGCGACACTGAAGCTTTCTTT. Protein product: CASSPPPVRDTEAFF.

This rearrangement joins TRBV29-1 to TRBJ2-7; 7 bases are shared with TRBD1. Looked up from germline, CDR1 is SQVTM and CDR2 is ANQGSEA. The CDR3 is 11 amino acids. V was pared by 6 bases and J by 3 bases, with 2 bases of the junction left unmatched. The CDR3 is CSVGQDYEQYF. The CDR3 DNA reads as TGCAGCGTAGGACAGGACTACGAGCAGTACTTC.

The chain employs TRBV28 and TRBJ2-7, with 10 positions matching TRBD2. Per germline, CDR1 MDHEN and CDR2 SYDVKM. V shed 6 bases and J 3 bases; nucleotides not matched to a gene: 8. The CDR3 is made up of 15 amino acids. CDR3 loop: CASRTRTSGDYEQYF. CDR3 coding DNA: TGTGCCAGCAGGACGAGGACTAGCGGAGACTACGAGCAGTACTTC.

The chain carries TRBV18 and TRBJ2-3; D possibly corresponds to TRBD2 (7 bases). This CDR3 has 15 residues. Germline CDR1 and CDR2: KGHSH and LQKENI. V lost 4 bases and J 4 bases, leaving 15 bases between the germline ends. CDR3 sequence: CASSLTGGMSDTQYF. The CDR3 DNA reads TGTGCCAGCTCACTCACGGGGGGCATGTCAGATACGCAGTATTTT.

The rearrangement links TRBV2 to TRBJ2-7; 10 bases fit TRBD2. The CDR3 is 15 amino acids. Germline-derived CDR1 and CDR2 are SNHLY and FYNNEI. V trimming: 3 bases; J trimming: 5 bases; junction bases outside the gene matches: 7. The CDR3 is CASSEGASGSHEQYF. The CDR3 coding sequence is TGTGCCAGCAGTGAGGGGGCTAGCGGGAGCCACGAGCAGTACTTC.

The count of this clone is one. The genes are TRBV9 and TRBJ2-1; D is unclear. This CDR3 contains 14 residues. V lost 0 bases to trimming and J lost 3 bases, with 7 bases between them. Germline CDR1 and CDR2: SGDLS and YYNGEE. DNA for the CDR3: TGTGCCAGCAGCGTAGGGCAGTACTACAATGAGCAGTTCTTC. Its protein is CASSVGQYYNEQFF.

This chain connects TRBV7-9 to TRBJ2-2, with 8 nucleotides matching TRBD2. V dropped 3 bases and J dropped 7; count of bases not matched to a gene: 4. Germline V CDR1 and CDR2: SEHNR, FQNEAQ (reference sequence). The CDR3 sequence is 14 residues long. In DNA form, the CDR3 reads TGTGCCAGCAGCTTCCTAGCGGGTAGCGGGGAGCTGTTTTTT. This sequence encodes CASSFLAGSGELFF.

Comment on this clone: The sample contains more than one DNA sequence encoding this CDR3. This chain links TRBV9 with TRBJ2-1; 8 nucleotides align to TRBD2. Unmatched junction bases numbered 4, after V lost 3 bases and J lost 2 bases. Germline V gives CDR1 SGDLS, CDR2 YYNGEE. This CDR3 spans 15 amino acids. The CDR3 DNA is TGTGCCAGCAGCGCTAGCGGGCGCGCCTACAATGAGCAGTTCTTC. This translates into CASSASGRAYNEQFF.

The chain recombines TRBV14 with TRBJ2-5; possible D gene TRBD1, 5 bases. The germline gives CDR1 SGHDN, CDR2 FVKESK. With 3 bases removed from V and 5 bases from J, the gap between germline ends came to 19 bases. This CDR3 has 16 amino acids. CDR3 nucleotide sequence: TGTGCCAGCAGCCACAGTGCAGGGATGGGCATCGAGACCCAGTACTTC. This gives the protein CASSHSAGMGIETQYF. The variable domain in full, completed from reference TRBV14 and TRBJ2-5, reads EAGVTQFPSHSVIEKGQTVTLRCDPISGHDNLYWYRRVMGKEIKFLLHFVKESKQDESGMPNNRFLAERTGGTYSTLKVQPAELEDSGVYFCASSHSAGMGIETQYFGPGTRLLVL.